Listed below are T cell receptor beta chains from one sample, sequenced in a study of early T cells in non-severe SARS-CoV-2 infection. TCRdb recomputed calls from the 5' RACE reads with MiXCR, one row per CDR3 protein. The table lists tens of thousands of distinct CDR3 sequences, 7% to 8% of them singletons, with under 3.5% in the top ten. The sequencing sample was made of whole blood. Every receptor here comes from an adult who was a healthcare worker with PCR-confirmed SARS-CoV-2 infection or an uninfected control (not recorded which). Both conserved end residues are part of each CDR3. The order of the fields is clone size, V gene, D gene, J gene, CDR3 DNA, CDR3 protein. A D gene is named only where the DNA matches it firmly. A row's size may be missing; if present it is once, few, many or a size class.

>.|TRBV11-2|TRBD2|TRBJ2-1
TGTGCCAGCAGCCTCCGGGAGGGAAGCAGCTCATACGATGAGCAGTTCTTC
CASSLREGSSSYDEQFF
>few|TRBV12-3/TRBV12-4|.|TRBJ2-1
TGTGCCAGCAGCTCTACTCGGGAGTGGTGTAACTTC
CASSSTREWCNF
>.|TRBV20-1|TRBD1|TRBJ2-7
TGCAGTGCCACAGGGGATACCTACGAGCAGTACTTC
CSATGDTYEQYF
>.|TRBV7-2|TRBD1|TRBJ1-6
TGTGCCAGCAGCCTTCACTCAGGGGGTTCGAGTTCACCCCTCCACTTT
CASSLHSGGSSSPLHF
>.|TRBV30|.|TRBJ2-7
TGTGCCTGGAGTATCGGTTCCGGGCAAGAGCAGTACTTC
CAWSIGSGQEQYF
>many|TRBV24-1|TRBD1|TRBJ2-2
TGTGCCACCAGTGACTCCGGGACAGGGCTCGCCGGGGAGCTGTTTTTT
CATSDSGTGLAGELFF
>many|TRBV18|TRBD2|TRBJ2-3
TGTGCCAGCTCACACGGGACTAGCGGGAGTCGGATAACAGATACGCAGTATTTT
CASSHGTSGSRITDTQYF
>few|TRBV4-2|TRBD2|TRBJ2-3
TGTGCCAGCAGCCAACGTACTGATACTAGCGGGATCACAGATACGCAGTATTTT
CASSQRTDTSGITDTQYF
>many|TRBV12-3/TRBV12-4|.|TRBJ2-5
TGTGCCAGCAGTTTAAGGAGAGAGACCCAGTACTTC
CASSLRRETQYF
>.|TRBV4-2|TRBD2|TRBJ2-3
TGTGCCAGCAGCCAGTCGTTAGCGGGAGGAACAGATACGCAGTATTTT
CASSQSLAGGTDTQYF
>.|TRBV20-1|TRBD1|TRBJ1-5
TGCAGTGCTCTCAAGGGGGCCCTCGGGGATATTCAGCCCCAGCATTTT
CSALKGALGDIQPQHF
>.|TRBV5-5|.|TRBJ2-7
TGTGCCAGCACCCCCGGCGGCTATGCCTACGAGCAGTACTTC
CASTPGGYAYEQYF
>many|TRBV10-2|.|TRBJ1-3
TGCGCCACTGGAACGCCTGGAAACACCATATATTTT
CATGTPGNTIYF
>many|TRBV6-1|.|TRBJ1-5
TGTGCCAGCAGTGAACTGCGTACCAGCAATCAGCCCCAGCATTTT
CASSELRTSNQPQHF
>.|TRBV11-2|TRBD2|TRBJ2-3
TGTGCCAGCAGCTCCACTAGCGGGTTCGGAGATACGCAGTATTTT
CASSSTSGFGDTQYF
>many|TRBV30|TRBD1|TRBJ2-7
TGTGCCTGGAGTCCGGGACAGCCGTATTCCTACGAGCAGTACTTC
CAWSPGQPYSYEQYF
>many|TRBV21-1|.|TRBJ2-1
TGTGCCAGCAGCGGACGGGGACTAGCTGAGTTGGATGAGCAGTTCTTC
CASSGRGLAELDEQFF
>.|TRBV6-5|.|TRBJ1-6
TGTGCCAGCAGTTACTCGTTTACAGGGCAGAGTTCACCCCTCCACTTT
CASSYSFTGQSSPLHF
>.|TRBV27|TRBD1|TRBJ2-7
TGTGCCAGCACTCAAAGCCGGGACAGGACCTACGAGCAGTACTTC
CASTQSRDRTYEQYF
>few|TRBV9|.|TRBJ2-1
TGTGCCAGCGGAGGGGATTGGAACAATGAGCAGTTCTTC
CASGGDWNNEQFF
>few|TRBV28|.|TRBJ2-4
TGTGCCAGCTACGGGGGCAACATTCAGTACTTC
CASYGGNIQYF
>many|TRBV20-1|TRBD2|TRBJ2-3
TGCAGTGCCGTCGAGGGTAGCGGGGTCACAGATACGCAGTATTTT
CSAVEGSGVTDTQYF
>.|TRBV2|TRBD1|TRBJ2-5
TGTGCCAGCAATCAGGGGGCCTCTTATGAGACCCAGTACTTC
CASNQGASYETQYF
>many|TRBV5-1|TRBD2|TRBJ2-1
TGCGCCAGCAGCTTGGATGCGGGAGGGAGCTCCTACAATGAGCAGTTCTTC
CASSLDAGGSSYNEQFF
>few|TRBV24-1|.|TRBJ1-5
TGTGCCACCAGTGAAGGGAGGACTAGCAATCAGCCCCAGCATTTT
CATSEGRTSNQPQHF
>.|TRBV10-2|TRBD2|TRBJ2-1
TGCGCCAGCAGTGAGCTTGCGGGAGGGCCCGGGGAGCAGTTCTTC
CASSELAGGPGEQFF
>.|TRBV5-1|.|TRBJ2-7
TGCGCCAGCAGCCTTCCCACTAGCACTTACTCCTACGAGCAGTACTTC
CASSLPTSTYSYEQYF
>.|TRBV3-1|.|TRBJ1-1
TGTGCCAGCAGCCACCACGCGATCAGGGCCTCGAACACTGAAGCTTTCTTT
CASSHHAIRASNTEAFF
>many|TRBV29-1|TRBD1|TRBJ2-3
TGCAGCATACGAGGGGGACAGGCGACCGCGCAGTATTTT
CSIRGGQATAQYF
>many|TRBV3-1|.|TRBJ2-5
TGTGCCAGCAGCCAAGATCTGGTCCAAGAGACCCAGTACTTC
CASSQDLVQETQYF
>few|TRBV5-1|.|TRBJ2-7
TGCGCCAGCAGCTTGGATCCTGCAGGGACTGAGCAGTACTTC
CASSLDPAGTEQYF
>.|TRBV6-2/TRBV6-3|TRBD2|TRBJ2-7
TGTGCCAGCAGACCTGCACTAGCGGGTTTAGACGAGCAGTACTTC
CASRPALAGLDEQYF
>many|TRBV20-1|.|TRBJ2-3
TGCAGTGCTCTATCCCCGGGACAAAGAACAGATACGCAGTATTTT
CSALSPGQRTDTQYF
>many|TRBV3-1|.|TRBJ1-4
TGTGCCAGCAGCCAAGATTTGAGTGGGGGACGGGAAAAACTGTTTTTT
CASSQDLSGGREKLFF
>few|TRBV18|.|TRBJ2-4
TGTGCCAGCTCACCAGGGATAACGGGGTTTCCCAAAAACATTCAGTACTTC
CASSPGITGFPKNIQYF
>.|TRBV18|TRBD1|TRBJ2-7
TGTGTCAGCTCACCCGACGACAGGGCAAACTACGAGCAGTACTTC
CVSSPDDRANYEQYF
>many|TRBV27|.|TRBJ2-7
TGTGCCAGCAGTCCCCGGGGGAGCGAGCAGTACTTC
CASSPRGSEQYF
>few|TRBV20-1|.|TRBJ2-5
TGCAGTGCTTACAGCCACCCGATCCAAGAGACCCAGTACTTC
CSAYSHPIQETQYF
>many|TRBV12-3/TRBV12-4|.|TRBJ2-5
TGTGCCAGCAGTTTCTTTGGCGGGCGGACGGAGACCCAGTACTTC
CASSFFGGRTETQYF
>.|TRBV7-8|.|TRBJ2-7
TGTGCCAGCAGCCCGGACTACGAGCAGTACTTC
CASSPDYEQYF
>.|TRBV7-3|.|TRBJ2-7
TGTGCCAGCAGCTTAAGGCTAGGTGGGGAGCAGTACTTC
CASSLRLGGEQYF
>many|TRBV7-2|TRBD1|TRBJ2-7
TGTGCCAGCAGCTTGGACAGGGGCCGGAACGAGCAGTACTTC
CASSLDRGRNEQYF
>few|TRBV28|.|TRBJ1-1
TGTGCCAGCAGTTTGGGGGCATCTGTCATGAACACTGAAGCTTTCTTT
CASSLGASVMNTEAFF